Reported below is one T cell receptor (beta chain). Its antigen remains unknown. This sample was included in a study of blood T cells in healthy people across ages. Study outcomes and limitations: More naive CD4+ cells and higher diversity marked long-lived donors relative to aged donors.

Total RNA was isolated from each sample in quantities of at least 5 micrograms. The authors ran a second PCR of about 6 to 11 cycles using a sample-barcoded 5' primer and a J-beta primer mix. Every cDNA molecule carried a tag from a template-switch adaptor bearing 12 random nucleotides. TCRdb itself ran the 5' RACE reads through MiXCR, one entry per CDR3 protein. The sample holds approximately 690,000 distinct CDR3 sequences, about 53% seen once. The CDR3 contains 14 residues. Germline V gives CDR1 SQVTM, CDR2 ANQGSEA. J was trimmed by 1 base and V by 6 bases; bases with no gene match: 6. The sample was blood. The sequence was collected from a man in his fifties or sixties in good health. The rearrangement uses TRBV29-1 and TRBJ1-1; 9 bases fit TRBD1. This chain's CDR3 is CSVTRTGANTEAFF. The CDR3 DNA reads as TGCAGCGTGACCCGGACAGGGGCGAACACTGAAGCTTTCTTT. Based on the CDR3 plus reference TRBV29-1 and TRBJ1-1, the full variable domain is SAVISQKPSRDICQRGTSLTIQCQVDSQVTMMFWYRQQPGQSLTLIATANQGSEATYESGFVIDKFPISRPNLTFSTLTVSNMSPEDSSIYLCSVTRTGANTEAFFGQGTRLTVV.